The rows below give T cell receptor beta chains drawn from one sample of a study of CD8 T cells in ankylosing spondylitis. In TCRdb, the 5' RACE reads were re-called with MiXCR into one record per CDR3 protein. Among approximately 340,000 distinct CDR3 sequences listed, roughly 14% were seen once. The sequenced sample was blood, either unsorted or a sorted T cell fraction (not recorded which). These receptors originate from a male donor with ankylosing spondylitis or in good health (not recorded which). The CDR3 runs from the conserved cysteine through the conserved F or W. Fields, in order: J gene, D gene, V gene, clone size, CDR3 protein, CDR3 DNA. D genes are given only for firm matches. A clone size is listed for some rows: how often the clone was seen (once, few, many), or a class if it is expanded.

j_gene: TRBJ2-2; d_gene: TRBD2; v_gene: TRBV2; abundance: few; CDR3aa: CASRKAGGAGELFF; CDR3nt: TGTGCCAGCAGGAAAGCGGGAGGAGCCGGGGAGCTGTTTTTT
j_gene: TRBJ2-3; d_gene: NA; v_gene: TRBV14; abundance: NA; CDR3aa: CASSLTGTPTDTQYF; CDR3nt: TGTGCCAGCAGCCTAACCGGGACCCCAACAGATACGCAGTATTTT
j_gene: TRBJ1-5; d_gene: NA; v_gene: TRBV6-5; abundance: few; CDR3aa: CATQTGGQPQHF; CDR3nt: TGTGCCACCCAGACGGGGGGTCAGCCCCAGCATTTT
j_gene: TRBJ2-3; d_gene: NA; v_gene: TRBV6-1; abundance: NA; CDR3aa: CAGGRTSTDTQYF; CDR3nt: TGTGCTGGCGGGCGGACTAGCACAGATACGCAGTATTTT
j_gene: TRBJ2-3; d_gene: TRBD1; v_gene: TRBV12-3/TRBV12-4; abundance: few; CDR3aa: CASSLAGQGTDTQYF; CDR3nt: TGTGCCAGCAGTTTAGCAGGACAGGGTACAGATACGCAGTATTTT
j_gene: TRBJ2-7; d_gene: TRBD2; v_gene: TRBV12-3/TRBV12-4; abundance: NA; CDR3aa: CASRVGEGPTYEQYF; CDR3nt: TGTGCCAGCAGGGTAGGGGAGGGTCCTACCTACGAGCAGTACTTC
j_gene: TRBJ1-2; d_gene: TRBD1; v_gene: TRBV7-9; abundance: few; CDR3aa: CASSFAAQGAGGYTF; CDR3nt: TGTGCCAGCAGCTTCGCTGCGCAGGGGGCAGGTGGCTACACCTTC
j_gene: TRBJ2-5; d_gene: TRBD1; v_gene: TRBV5-1; abundance: NA; CDR3aa: CASSLGQGAQETQYF; CDR3nt: TGCGCCAGCAGCTTGGGGCAGGGGGCTCAAGAGACCCAGTACTTC
j_gene: TRBJ1-2; d_gene: TRBD1; v_gene: TRBV28; abundance: NA; CDR3aa: CASSLDRGKGGYTF; CDR3nt: TGTGCCAGCAGTCTTGACAGGGGAAAAGGTGGCTACACCTTC
j_gene: TRBJ1-5; d_gene: TRBD1; v_gene: TRBV20-1; abundance: few; CDR3aa: CSARAGTGSKAQHF; CDR3nt: TGCAGTGCTAGAGCTGGGACAGGATCGAAGGCCCAGCATTTT
j_gene: TRBJ1-3; d_gene: NA; v_gene: TRBV7-2; abundance: few; CDR3aa: CASSLRHSSGNTIYF; CDR3nt: TGTGCCAGCAGCTTACGGCATAGCTCTGGAAACACCATATATTTT
j_gene: TRBJ1-5; d_gene: TRBD1; v_gene: TRBV3-1; abundance: NA; CDR3aa: CASSDTGGGQPQHF; CDR3nt: TGTGCCAGCAGCGACACAGGGGGAGGGCAGCCCCAGCATTTT
j_gene: TRBJ1-6; d_gene: NA; v_gene: TRBV10-3; abundance: few; CDR3aa: CAIRSTIGNSPLHF; CDR3nt: TGTGCCATCAGATCGACTATTGGGAATTCACCCCTCCACTTT
j_gene: TRBJ1-5; d_gene: NA; v_gene: TRBV2; abundance: few; CDR3aa: CASSGNLREPQHF; CDR3nt: TGTGCCAGCAGTGGGAACCTCCGGGAGCCCCAGCATTTT
j_gene: TRBJ1-3; d_gene: NA; v_gene: TRBV4-1; abundance: many; CDR3aa: CASSQVVGNTIYF; CDR3nt: TGCGCCAGCAGCCAAGTAGTAGGAAACACCATATATTTT
j_gene: TRBJ2-2; d_gene: NA; v_gene: TRBV4-2; abundance: NA; CDR3aa: CASSQAASAWGELFF; CDR3nt: TGTGCCAGCAGCCAAGCGGCTAGCGCGTGGGGGGAGCTGTTTTTT
j_gene: TRBJ2-1; d_gene: TRBD1; v_gene: TRBV9; abundance: NA; CDR3aa: CASSVMDRAYNEQFF; CDR3nt: TGTGCCAGCAGCGTGATGGACAGGGCCTACAATGAGCAGTTCTTC
j_gene: TRBJ1-2; d_gene: NA; v_gene: TRBV14; abundance: many; CDR3aa: CASSPGYGYTF; CDR3nt: TGTGCCAGCAGTCCCGGTTATGGCTACACCTTC
j_gene: TRBJ2-3; d_gene: NA; v_gene: TRBV7-2; abundance: NA; CDR3aa: CASSLASGGGTDTQYF; CDR3nt: TGTGCCAGCAGCTTAGCGTCAGGGGGGGGCACAGATACGCAGTATTTT
j_gene: TRBJ2-3; d_gene: TRBD2; v_gene: TRBV28; abundance: NA; CDR3aa: CASGPGTSGAGTDTQYF; CDR3nt: TGTGCCAGCGGACCCGGGACTAGCGGGGCAGGCACAGATACGCAGTATTTT
j_gene: TRBJ2-7; d_gene: NA; v_gene: TRBV12-3/TRBV12-4; abundance: few; CDR3aa: CASSSLPGPPYEQYF; CDR3nt: TGTGCCAGCAGTTCTCTCCCCGGGCCACCCTACGAGCAGTACTTC
j_gene: TRBJ2-3; d_gene: NA; v_gene: TRBV7-2; abundance: few; CDR3aa: CASSLRRRSTDTQYF; CDR3nt: TGTGCCAGCAGCTTACGCCGCAGGAGCACAGATACGCAGTATTTT
j_gene: TRBJ2-3; d_gene: NA; v_gene: TRBV18; abundance: few; CDR3aa: CASSPPLIDTQYF; CDR3nt: TGTGCCAGCTCACCACCGTTAATCGATACGCAGTATTTT
j_gene: TRBJ1-2; d_gene: NA; v_gene: TRBV9; abundance: NA; CDR3aa: CASSVGASQGYGYTF; CDR3nt: TGTGCCAGCAGCGTAGGAGCCTCCCAGGGCTATGGCTACACCTTC
j_gene: TRBJ2-2; d_gene: TRBD1; v_gene: TRBV7-9; abundance: few; CDR3aa: CATLARDRGPGELFF; CDR3nt: TGTGCCACCCTGGCGAGGGACAGGGGCCCCGGGGAGCTGTTTTTT
j_gene: TRBJ1-1; d_gene: TRBD1; v_gene: TRBV25-1; abundance: NA; CDR3aa: CASRRDSFSEAFF; CDR3nt: TGTGCCAGCAGACGGGACAGCTTTTCTGAAGCTTTCTTT
j_gene: TRBJ2-3; d_gene: TRBD2; v_gene: TRBV4-2; abundance: NA; CDR3aa: CASSQGLAGGPSTDTQYF; CDR3nt: TGTGCCAGCAGCCAAGGACTAGCGGGGGGTCCTAGCACAGATACGCAGTATTTT
j_gene: TRBJ2-4; d_gene: NA; v_gene: TRBV11-2; abundance: NA; CDR3aa: CASSLRGQSKNIQYF; CDR3nt: TGTGCCAGCAGCTTAAGGGGCCAGAGCAAAAACATTCAGTACTTC
j_gene: TRBJ2-4; d_gene: NA; v_gene: TRBV5-1; abundance: many; CDR3aa: CASSLLIGPKADIQYF; CDR3nt: TGCGCCAGCAGCTTACTTATCGGGCCCAAAGCGGACATTCAGTACTTC
j_gene: TRBJ2-1; d_gene: TRBD2; v_gene: TRBV29-1; abundance: NA; CDR3aa: CSVETGLAGGHTF; CDR3nt: TGCAGCGTTGAGACGGGACTAGCGGGAGGCCACACATTC
j_gene: TRBJ2-3; d_gene: TRBD2; v_gene: TRBV20-1; abundance: NA; CDR3aa: CSATQAGLAGDTQYF; CDR3nt: TGCAGTGCTACTCAGGCGGGACTAGCGGGAGATACGCAGTATTTT
j_gene: TRBJ2-1; d_gene: TRBD1; v_gene: TRBV29-1; abundance: NA; CDR3aa: CSLFTRTGGHNEQFF; CDR3nt: TGCAGCTTGTTTACCCGGACAGGGGGTCACAATGAGCAGTTCTTC
j_gene: TRBJ1-2; d_gene: NA; v_gene: TRBV9; abundance: few; CDR3aa: CASSPLATGNYGYTF; CDR3nt: TGTGCCAGCAGCCCGCTTGCGACGGGGAACTATGGCTACACCTTC
j_gene: TRBJ2-1; d_gene: TRBD1; v_gene: TRBV29-1; abundance: NA; CDR3aa: CSGATGGRNEQFF; CDR3nt: TGCAGTGGGGCGACAGGGGGCAGGAATGAGCAGTTCTTC
j_gene: TRBJ1-1; d_gene: NA; v_gene: TRBV5-1; abundance: many; CDR3aa: CAHTASDTEAFF; CDR3nt: TGCGCCCACACGGCCTCGGACACTGAAGCTTTCTTT
j_gene: TRBJ2-2; d_gene: NA; v_gene: TRBV4-2; abundance: NA; CDR3aa: CASSPGPNSGELFF; CDR3nt: TGTGCCAGCAGCCCCGGCCCGAACTCCGGGGAGCTGTTTTTT
j_gene: TRBJ1-4; d_gene: NA; v_gene: TRBV20-1; abundance: NA; CDR3aa: CSARAGGEKLFF; CDR3nt: TGCAGTGCTAGAGCAGGTGGAGAAAAACTGTTTTTT
j_gene: TRBJ2-1; d_gene: TRBD2; v_gene: TRBV5-1; abundance: NA; CDR3aa: CASSLDGTSGVYNEQFF; CDR3nt: TGCGCCAGCAGCTTGGACGGGACTAGCGGGGTATACAATGAGCAGTTCTTC
j_gene: TRBJ2-2; d_gene: TRBD2; v_gene: TRBV20-1; abundance: few; CDR3aa: CSARTAGVWTGELFF; CDR3nt: TGCAGTGCTAGAACAGCGGGAGTATGGACCGGGGAGCTGTTTTTT
j_gene: TRBJ2-2; d_gene: NA; v_gene: TRBV6-1; abundance: few; CDR3aa: CASSRQGGDPNTGELFF; CDR3nt: TGTGCCAGCAGCCGCCAAGGGGGGGACCCGAACACCGGGGAGCTGTTTTTT
j_gene: TRBJ2-2; d_gene: NA; v_gene: TRBV20-1; abundance: NA; CDR3aa: CSASTAGLGNTGELFF; CDR3nt: TGCAGTGCTAGCACGGCCGGCTTAGGGAACACCGGGGAGCTGTTTTTT
j_gene: TRBJ2-2; d_gene: NA; v_gene: TRBV5-1; abundance: many; CDR3aa: CASSPRDGGLNTGELFF; CDR3nt: TGCGCCAGCAGTCCAAGAGACGGGGGCCTGAACACCGGGGAGCTGTTTTTT
j_gene: TRBJ1-1; d_gene: NA; v_gene: TRBV20-1; abundance: few; CDR3aa: CSARSGGQYTEAFF; CDR3nt: TGCAGTGCTAGAAGCGGGGGCCAGTACACTGAAGCTTTCTTT
j_gene: TRBJ2-2; d_gene: NA; v_gene: TRBV6-4; abundance: many; CDR3aa: CASSVLPAGDGELFF; CDR3nt: TGTGCCAGCAGTGTCCTCCCAGCAGGAGACGGGGAGCTGTTTTTT
j_gene: TRBJ1-1; d_gene: TRBD1; v_gene: TRBV9; abundance: few; CDR3aa: CASSVEGGTGLEAFF; CDR3nt: TGTGCCAGCAGCGTAGAGGGGGGGACAGGGCTAGAAGCTTTCTTT
j_gene: TRBJ2-3; d_gene: NA; v_gene: TRBV6-5; abundance: NA; CDR3aa: CASSSPLWEGITDTQYF; CDR3nt: TGTGCCAGCAGTTCCCCCCTATGGGAAGGGATCACAGATACGCAGTATTTT
j_gene: TRBJ1-4; d_gene: TRBD1; v_gene: TRBV5-1; abundance: many; CDR3aa: CASSPDRANEKLFF; CDR3nt: TGCGCCAGCAGCCCGGACAGGGCTAATGAAAAACTGTTTTTT
j_gene: TRBJ2-1; d_gene: NA; v_gene: TRBV5-1; abundance: few; CDR3aa: CASSLGGTGFEQFF; CDR3nt: TGCGCCAGCAGCTTGGGGGGAACAGGGTTTGAGCAGTTCTTC
j_gene: TRBJ1-5; d_gene: NA; v_gene: TRBV20-1; abundance: NA; CDR3aa: CSASGRADQPQHF; CDR3nt: TGCAGTGCTAGTGGTAGGGCCGATCAGCCCCAGCATTTT
j_gene: TRBJ2-3; d_gene: TRBD2; v_gene: TRBV20-1; abundance: many; CDR3aa: CSARTSGNTDTQYF; CDR3nt: TGCAGTGCTAGAACTAGCGGAAACACAGATACGCAGTATTTT
j_gene: TRBJ2-7; d_gene: NA; v_gene: TRBV5-1; abundance: few; CDR3aa: CASSLEGLRSSGYF; CDR3nt: TGCGCCAGCAGCTTGGAGGGGCTGCGGAGCTCTGGGTACTTC